This TCR beta chain originates from a study of post-analysis software for immune sequencing data. General observations from the study: Significantly decreased normalized Chao1 diversity was recorded for multiple sclerosis patients relative to controls. Patients carried roughly 5 TRBV segments more frequently than controls did, and TRBV5-6, TRBV5-1 and TRBV20-1 were among them.

The CDR3 is 14 residues long. Germline CDR1 is MRHNA and CDR2 is SNTAGT. V was shortened by 5 bases and J by 5 bases, with 13 bases between the two germline ends. The authors incorporated unique molecular identifiers into the TCR beta cDNA libraries. From the PCR reads, TCRdb called clonotypes with MiXCR, one entry per CDR3 protein. The sample holds around 710,000 distinct CDR3 sequences, roughly 46% seen once. To note about this clonotype: Its target is unknown.

The J gene is TRBJ2-1, the V gene TRBV6-4, with TRBD2 as a possible D gene (6 bases). The specimen was blood. The sequence was collected from a girl aged 10 to 17 with multiple sclerosis. The CDR3 DNA reads as TGTGCCAGCAGTCCGGGACTGGACCACAATGAGCAGTTCTTC. Protein product: CASSPGLDHNEQFF.